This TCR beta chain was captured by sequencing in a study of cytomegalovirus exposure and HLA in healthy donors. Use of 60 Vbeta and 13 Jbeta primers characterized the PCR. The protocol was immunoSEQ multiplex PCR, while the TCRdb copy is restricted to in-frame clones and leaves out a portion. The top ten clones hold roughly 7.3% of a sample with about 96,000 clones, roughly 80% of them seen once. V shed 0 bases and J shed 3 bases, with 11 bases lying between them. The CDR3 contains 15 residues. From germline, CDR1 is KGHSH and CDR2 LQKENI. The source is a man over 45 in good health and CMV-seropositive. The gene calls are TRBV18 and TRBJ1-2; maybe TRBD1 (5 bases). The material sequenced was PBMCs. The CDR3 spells CASSPPGTIDYGYTF. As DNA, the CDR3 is TGTGCCAGCTCACCACCTGGGACTATAGACTATGGCTACACCTTC.